Here is one T cell receptor beta chain with its context. Its antigen is currently unknown. This entry is derived from a study of beta chain features in type 1 diabetes. Whole-study findings and limits: Type 1 diabetes patients had TCRB CDR3s that were shorter (moderately but significantly so) in all four CD4+ subsets.

Reverse transcription of all isolated RNA meant that expressed TCRB transcripts were sequenced. Sequencing was performed with immunoSEQ multiplex PCR; in TCRdb, only in-frame clones are kept and a portion is missing. The sample contains hundreds of thousands of clones, about 14% of which appear only once. The clonotype comes from a man in his late teens or twenties with type 1 diabetes. The specimen sequenced was naive CD4+ T cells from blood.

Here the CDR3 DNA reads TGTGCCAGCAGTTACGCCGCGTCAGGGCCGGGCTATGGCTACACCTTC. This encodes CASSYAASGPGYGYTF. This chain connects TRBV6-5 to TRBJ1-2; a possible D gene is TRBD1 (5 bases). The germline V and J ends were trimmed by 2 bases and 4 bases, with 17 bases remaining between them. Germline-derived CDR1 and CDR2 are MNHEY and SVGAGI. The CDR3 consists of 16 residues.